One and the same sample provided the 11 T cell receptor beta chains below, sequenced in a study of blood T cell repertoires in COVID-19 (dated by TCRdb to the early 2020s). Library method: the immunoSEQ multiplex PCR assay. TCRdb mirrors the immuneACCESS table, restricted to in-frame sequences. Some clones are absent from its copies; in checked studies, under half trace to an unresolved V gene, and the reason for the others is unknown. The sample table contains a few hundred thousand clones; only one count was recorded for more than 65% of them. The ten biggest clones cover approximately 1.5% of the sample. Sequenced: peripheral blood. These receptor sequences come from a woman in her forties who had recovered from COVID-19.

The V gene is TRBV6-5, the J gene TRBJ1-1; D ambiguous. The CDR3 is 13 residues long. V lost 1 base to trimming and J lost 1 base, with 4 bases between them. The germline CDR1 and CDR2 sequences are MNHEY and SVGAGI. Here the CDR3 DNA reads TGTGCCAGCAGTTACTATCAGAACACTGAAGCTTTCTTT. It codes for CASSYYQNTEAFF.

This chain joins TRBV3-1 (or the pseudogene TRBV3-2) and TRBJ2-4, with TRBD2 identical over 14 bases. Germline CDR1 is LGHDT and CDR2 is YNNKEL (reference sequence). With 3 bases clipped from V and 3 bases from J, the junction kept 7 bases outside the gene matches. The CDR3 is 18 amino acids. The CDR3 reads CASSHNGGLAGVKNIQYF. The CDR3 DNA reads TGTGCCAGCAGCCATAACGGGGGACTAGCGGGGGTCAAAAACATTCAGTACTTC.

The gene calls are TRBV18 and TRBJ1-6; D gene ambiguous. The germline V and J ends were trimmed by 3 bases and 7 bases, with 7 bases remaining between them. Germline loops: CDR1 KGHSH, CDR2 LQKENI. CDR3 size: 13 residues. CDR3 amino acids: CASSPDRNSPLHF. CDR3 bases: TGTGCCAGCTCACCCGATCGGAATTCACCCCTCCACTTT.

This clone is a singleton in its sample. The chain links TRBV7-2 to TRBJ2-2; unclear D gene. This CDR3 is 15 amino acids long. Trimming cost V 6 bases and J 0 bases, with 11 bases left between them. Germline V CDR1 and CDR2: SGHTA, FQGNSA. Here the CDR3 reads CASRRSSANTGELFF. The CDR3 DNA sequence: TGTGCCAGCAGAAGGAGCTCCGCGAACACCGGGGAGCTGTTTTTT.

This chain connects TRBV6-6 to TRBJ1-1, with a possible D match to TRBD1 (6 bases). From germline, CDR1 is MNHNY and CDR2 SVGAGI (reference sequence). The CDR3 length is 13 residues. The germline V and J ends were trimmed by 6 bases and 4 bases, with 12 bases remaining between them. The CDR3 DNA is TGTGCCAGCAGACGTGGACAGCTCACTGAAGCTTTCTTT. It yields the protein CASRRGQLTEAFF.

This chain joins TRBV19 and TRBJ2-1; 7 nucleotides match TRBD1. Trimming removed 5 bases from V and 9 bases from J; junction bases left unmatched: 10. The germline V gene has CDR1 LNHDA and CDR2 SQIVND (reference sequence). The CDR3 is 14 amino acids. DNA for the CDR3: TGTGCCAGTAGTGGTCAGACAGGGTTAGGTGAGCAGTTCTTC. Translation gives CASSGQTGLGEQFF.

This chain uses TRBV9 with TRBJ1-5, with D possibly TRBD1 on 6 matching bases. Germline V gives CDR1 SGDLS, CDR2 YYNGEE. Trimming pared 0 bases from V and 4 bases from J, leaving 8 bases between. CDR3 length: 14 residues. CDR3 region: CASSVGQANQPQHF. CDR3 DNA: TGTGCCAGCAGCGTAGGACAGGCGAATCAGCCCCAGCATTTT.

The chain has TRBV28 and TRBJ2-2, with TRBD1 matching 8 bases. CDR3 length equals 18 residues. CDR1 is MDHEN, CDR2 SYDVKM, per germline. Germline trimming cut 3 bases from V and 5 bases from J; bases unmatched to any gene: 14. The chain's CDR3 is CASSFPRGTGIQTGELFF. CDR3 DNA: TGTGCCAGCAGTTTCCCTAGGGGGACAGGCATACAGACCGGGGAGCTGTTTTTT.

V usage is TRBV20-1 and J usage is TRBJ1-1, with D maybe TRBD1 (6 bases). Deletions cut 1 base from V and 11 bases from J, with 11 bases between. The germline V gene has CDR1 DFQATT and CDR2 SNEGSKA (reference sequence). The CDR3 totals 11 residues. CDR3 loop: CSARGQAAAFF. CDR3 nucleotide sequence: TGCAGTGCTAGAGGACAGGCGGCGGCTTTCTTT.

The table lists this clone with a few counts. The chain links TRBV28 to TRBJ1-5; maybe TRBD1 (5 bases). With 4 bases removed from V and 2 bases from J, the gap between germline ends came to 21 bases. Germline CDR1 is MDHEN and CDR2 is SYDVKM. The CDR3 runs to 18 residues. The CDR3 loop is CASSSTYYRSSGNQPQHF. The DNA for the CDR3 is TGTGCCAGCAGTTCGACCTACTACAGGTCCTCAGGCAATCAGCCCCAGCATTTT.

The table lists this clone with a few counts. The V call is TRBV6-4, the J call TRBJ2-2; 9 bases are shared with TRBD1. The CDR3 extends over 16 amino acids. Germline CDR1 and CDR2: MRHNA and SNTAGT. V lost 2 bases, J lost 10 bases, and 11 bases stayed unmatched. Here the CDR3 reads CASSDTYYRDRVELFF. DNA for the CDR3: TGTGCCAGCAGTGACACATACTACCGGGACAGGGTGGAGCTGTTTTTT.